The clone carrying this T cell receptor (beta chain) was observed a single time. In the same sample, other DNA sequences code for this CDR3. The ends were cut back, 0 bases at V and 1 base at J, with 12 bases in the middle. Per the germline V gene, CDR1 is GTSNPN and CDR2 is SVGIG (reference sequence). CDR3 size: 15 residues. TCRdb's table, derived via immunoSEQ multiplex PCR, lists solely in-frame clones and lacks some. In the table there are roughly 1,100,000 clones, more than 65% of which are singletons. The data originate from a study of shared clonotypes between healthy human individuals. What was sequenced was memory CD4+ T cells sorted from blood. Described subset: CD45RA-negative fraction. This chain joins TRBV30 and TRBJ1-1; D possibly corresponds to TRBD1 (5 bases). This sequence originates from a young man in good health. CDR3 bases: TGTGCCTGGAGTGTAAAGGCAGGGAGGAACACTGAAGCTTTCTTT. Translated: CAWSVKAGRNTEAFF.